This T cell receptor beta chain was documented in a study of blood T cells in healthy people across ages. With each sample, at least 5 micrograms of total RNA were extracted. This CDR3 has 15 residues. Per germline, CDR1 SGDLS and CDR2 YYNGEE. The ends were cut back, 5 bases at V and 0 bases at J, with 11 bases in the middle. In its sample, this clonotype was seen a few times. With a J-beta primer mix and a sample-barcoded 5' primer, a second PCR ran 7 to 11 cycles. Each CDR3 protein is one row after TCRdb ran MiXCR on the 5' RACE reads. Of 1.5 million to 2 million distinct CDR3 sequences listed, approximately 40% are singletons.

The chain is built from TRBV9 and TRBJ2-2; D is possibly TRBD2 (6 bases). Sequenced input: blood. The receptor was derived from a human donor in good health. DNA for the CDR3: TGTGCCAGCAGTCCAAGGACTACGAACACCGGGGAGCTGTTTTTT. Translated: CASSPRTTNTGELFF.